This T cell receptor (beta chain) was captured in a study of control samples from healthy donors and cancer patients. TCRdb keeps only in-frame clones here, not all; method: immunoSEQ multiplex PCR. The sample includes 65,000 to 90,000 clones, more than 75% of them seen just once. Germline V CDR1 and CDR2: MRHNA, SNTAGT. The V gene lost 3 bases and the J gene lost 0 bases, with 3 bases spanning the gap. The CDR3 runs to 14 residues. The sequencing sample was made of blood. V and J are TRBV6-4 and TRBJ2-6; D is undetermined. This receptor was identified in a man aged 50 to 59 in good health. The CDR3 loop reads CASSESSGANVLTF. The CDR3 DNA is TGTGCCAGCAGTGAAAGCTCTGGGGCCAACGTCCTGACTTTC.